Shown below are 18 T cell receptor beta chains from a single sample sequenced in a study of cytomegalovirus exposure and HLA in healthy donors. Repertoires were generated with immunoSEQ multiplex PCR, while TCRdb's copy carries only in-frame clones and drops some. The table lists some 140,000 clones, just under 85% of them singletons, with about 32% in the top ten. Source material: PBMCs. Receptor source: a man aged 30 to 45 in good health and CMV-seropositive.

In the case of this clone: At one end, the junction sequence differs from germline, possibly due to a read error. This chain links TRBV7-2 with TRBJ2-7; 11 bases line up with TRBD1. From germline, CDR1 is SGHTA and CDR2 FQGNSA. The CDR3 sequence is 15 residues long. For the CDR3, the DNA is TGTGCCAGCAGCCTAGCCGGACAGGGGGCGCGAGAGCAGTACTTC. It yields the protein CASSLAGQGAREQYF.

J is TRBJ1-2 and V is TRBV4-3, with a tentative D call TRBD1 (6 bases). Looked up from germline, CDR1 is LGHNA and CDR2 is YSLEER. The CDR3 is 18 residues long. The V end lost 0 bases, the J end lost 4 bases, and 21 bases lay between the germline ends. The CDR3 sequence is CASSQDLLQGLGGYGYTF. Here the CDR3 DNA reads TGCGCCAGCAGCCAAGACCTTCTCCAGGGGTTAGGGGGCTATGGCTACACCTTC.

The chain joins TRBV19 to TRBJ1-4; 12 bases are a match to TRBD1. CDR1 LNHDA and CDR2 SQIVND come from the germline V gene (reference sequence). The CDR3 is 17 amino acids. V shed 5 bases and J 3 bases; nucleotides not matched to a gene: 7. In DNA form, the CDR3 reads TGTGCCAGTAGTCCCCGGGACAGGGGGCTTTCTAATGAAAAACTGTTTTTT. Amino acids: CASSPRDRGLSNEKLFF.

The V gene is TRBV30, the J gene TRBJ1-2; D uncertain. This CDR3 contains 14 residues. Per the germline V gene, CDR1 is GTSNPN and CDR2 is SVGIG (reference sequence). Trimming stripped 5 bases from V and 0 bases from J, with 13 bases between. The CDR3 DNA is TGTGCCTGGGAGGAGGGAGTTTCTAACTATGGCTACACCTTC. Translating it yields CAWEEGVSNYGYTF.

This chain connects TRBV4-2 to TRBJ2-7, with 7 bases identical to TRBD1. V was clipped by 1 base and J by 2 bases; unmatched bases: 5. CDR1 and CDR2 from the germline V gene are LGHNA and YNFKEQ. The CDR3 loop spans 15 amino acids. The CDR3 nucleotides read TGTGCCAGCAGCCAAGGGGAAGACAGGGCCTACGAGCAGTACTTC. Translated: CASSQGEDRAYEQYF.

The chain joins TRBV29-1 to TRBJ2-3, with a tentative D call TRBD2 (6 bases). CDR1 is SQVTM and CDR2 is ANQGSEA in the germline V gene. Between the trimmed V and J ends, which lost 5 bases and 5 bases, there was a span of 14 bases. The CDR3 contains 13 residues. CDR3 region: CSVSGTSGDTQYF. The CDR3 bases are TGCAGCGTTTCCGGGACTTCAGGAGATACGCAGTATTTT.

The DNA of the CDR3 is TGCGCCAGCAGCCCGCTTGCGGGAGTCGGTGAGCAGTTCTTC. Translating gives CASSPLAGVGEQFF. The chain combines TRBV5-1 with TRBJ2-1; 7 bases line up with TRBD2. CDR1 is SGHRS and CDR2 is YFSETQ in the germline V gene. The CDR3 extends over 14 amino acids. The V and J ends lost 4 bases and 9 bases, in that order; junction bases with no gene match: 10.

The chain recombines TRBV7-3 with TRBJ2-7; TRBD2 aligns across 13 bases. Germline V lookup: CDR1 SGHTA, CDR2 FQGTGA. The trim removed 5 bases at V and 7 bases at J, leaving 8 bases unmatched. The CDR3 is made up of 15 amino acids. The CDR3 protein is CASSTGLAGASEQYF. In DNA, the CDR3 is TGTGCCAGCAGCACCGGACTAGCGGGAGCTTCTGAGCAGTACTTC.

The chain couples TRBV7-3 to TRBJ2-7, with TRBD2 matching over 15 bases. V lost 2 bases to trimming and J lost 5 bases; unmatched junction nucleotides: 4. The CDR3 covers 16 residues. Looked up from germline, CDR1 is SGHTA and CDR2 is FQGTGA. CDR3 protein: CASSLYGTSGGNEQYF. The CDR3 nucleotides are TGTGCCAGCAGCTTATATGGGACTAGCGGGGGGAACGAGCAGTACTTC. Full variable domain (remainder filled in from reference TRBV7-3 and TRBJ2-7): GAGVSQTPSNKVTEKGKYVELRCDPISGHTALYWYRQSLGQGPEFLIYFQGTGAADDSGLPNDRFFAVRPEGSVSTLKIQRTERGDSAVYLCASSLYGTSGGNEQYFGPGTRLTVT.

This clone was seen once. The chain has TRBV9 and TRBJ1-2; D remains ambiguous. Germline V gene sequence: CDR1 SGDLS, CDR2 YYNGEE. Trimming removed 2 bases at V and 2 bases at J, with 13 bases between. This CDR3 has 15 residues. The CDR3 sequence: CASSVYVTENYGYTF. The CDR3 nucleotides read TGTGCCAGCAGCGTTTACGTCACAGAGAACTATGGCTACACCTTC.

This clone was detected a few times. The chain is built from TRBV29-1 and TRBJ1-2; possibly TRBD1 for D (6 bases). The ends were cut back, 2 bases at V and 3 bases at J, with 16 bases in the middle. Germline V lookup: CDR1 SQVTM, CDR2 ANQGSEA. This CDR3 is built from 15 residues. CDR3 region: CSVERRGAGDYGYTF. The CDR3 DNA sequence: TGCAGCGTTGAAAGGCGGGGGGCCGGGGACTATGGCTACACCTTC.

This clone was seen a few times. This rearrangement joins TRBV10-3 to TRBJ1-2; the match to TRBD1 covers 7 bases. This CDR3 is 14 amino acids long. V lost 7 bases to trimming and J lost 6 bases; unmatched junction nucleotides: 11. CDR1 and CDR2 (germline): ENHRY, SYGVKD. The CDR3 sequence is CAINPTGTADGYTF. For the CDR3, the DNA is TGTGCCATCAACCCGACAGGGACTGCTGATGGCTACACCTTC.

The rearrangement joins TRBV5-1 to TRBJ1-3, with 7 nucleotides matching TRBD1. Germline CDR1 and CDR2: SGHRS and YFSETQ. This CDR3 spans 16 amino acids. V shed 0 bases and J 4 bases; nucleotides not matched to a gene: 7. The CDR3 region is CASSLAGYRGGNTIYF. CDR3 nucleotides: TGCGCCAGCAGCTTGGCCGGCTACAGGGGAGGAAACACCATATATTTT.

The chain has TRBV7-9 and TRBJ2-3; TRBD2 matches at 10 bases. CDR3 size: 15 residues. Unmatched junction bases numbered 8, after V lost 5 bases and J lost 6 bases. Germline V gene lookup returns CDR1 SEHNR and CDR2 FQNEAQ (reference sequence). CDR3 nucleotide sequence: TGTGCCAGCAGCCTTTCTAGCGGGAGCGTCGATACGCAGTATTTT. This codes for CASSLSSGSVDTQYF.

V and J are TRBV29-1 and TRBJ1-1; 7 nucleotides match TRBD1. V lost 8 bases and J lost 1; bases outside the gene matches: 7. CDR1 and CDR2 from the germline V gene are SQVTM and ANQGSEA. The CDR3 runs 13 residues. The CDR3 sequence: CSLRQGGNTEAFF. Written as DNA, the CDR3 is TGCAGCCTCCGACAGGGAGGGAACACTGAAGCTTTCTTT.

The chain combines TRBV5-1 with TRBJ2-1, with 9 bases identical to TRBD2. V dropped 3 bases and J dropped 3; count of bases not matched to a gene: 7. CDR3 length: 16 amino acids. Germline V lookup: CDR1 SGHRS, CDR2 YFSETQ. CDR3 DNA sequence: TGCGCCAGCAGCTCATTCTCGCGGGAGGGCTACAATGAGCAGTTCTTC. This encodes CASSSFSREGYNEQFF.

Worth noting for this clone: Germline and junction disagree at one end, which may indicate a read error. The chain uses TRBV5-4 and TRBJ2-7, with 10 bases fitting TRBD1. Germline lookup yields CDR1 SGHNT and CDR2 YYREEE (reference sequence). The CDR3 has 14 residues. The CDR3 DNA is TGTGCCAGCAGTTTGGGACAGGGGATGGGCGAGCAGTACTTC. Protein sequence: CASSLGQGMGEQYF.

CDR3: CASSSSPRPEQGEQYF. The CDR3 DNA reads as TGTGCCAGCAGCTCGAGTCCTCGGCCGGAGCAGGGCGAGCAGTACTTC. This rearrangement joins TRBV5-4 to TRBJ2-7; a weak D match, TRBD1 (5 bases). Trimming removed 3 bases from V and 6 bases from J, with 22 bases in between. This CDR3 is built from 16 residues. The V gene's germline CDR1 is SGHNT and CDR2 YYREEE (reference sequence).